This T cell receptor beta chain emerged from a study of identical twins. The CDR3 runs to 17 residues. V lost 0 bases and J 1 base, leaving 16 bases between the germline ends. CDR1 is SGHNT and CDR2 is YYREEE in the germline V gene (reference sequence). A single record per CDR3 protein comes from TCRdb applying MiXCR to the 5' RACE reads. This table has some 500,000 distinct CDR3 sequences, approximately 15% appearing once. These data were likewise used in another study, on yellow fever vaccine responses in identical twins.

The sequence was obtained from a woman between 18 and 29 years old in good health. What was sequenced was CD4+ T cells sorted from blood. The chain carries TRBV5-4 and TRBJ2-5; D is unresolved. In DNA, the CDR3 is TGTGCCAGCAGCTTGGAAGGCAGAGACCCGACCCAAGAGACCCAGTACTTC. It encodes CASSLEGRDPTQETQYF.